The clone carrying this T cell receptor (beta chain) was seen once. The antigen is not known. The data stem from a study of T cell responses to AZD1222 COVID-19 vaccine. Timing groups of about 4 and about 12 weeks for second doses were pooled. Trimming left V 4 bases short and J 7 bases short, with 23 bases between. This CDR3 spans 17 amino acids. Germline V lookup: CDR1 MNHEY, CDR2 SVGEGT. Notes on the study in general: Spike was spanned by vaccine-associated CD4 TCRs, which were dominant at 160-218 and 743-854.

Repertoires were generated with immunoSEQ multiplex PCR, while TCRdb's copy carries only in-frame clones and drops some. The sample includes around 110,000 clones, 90% of them seen just once. The source was peripheral blood, collected 28 days after the second AZD1222 dose. This TCR was sampled from an adult who received the AZD1222 COVID-19 vaccine. The rearrangement links TRBV6-2 or TRBV6-3 to TRBJ2-1; D tentatively reads TRBD1 or TRBD2 (9 bases each). CDR3 in DNA: TGTGCCAGCAGTTTCCCGGCGGGGGGGACAGGGAGGAATGAGCAGTTCTTC. Protein product: CASSFPAGGTGRNEQFF.